This T cell receptor (beta chain) is from a study of cytomegalovirus exposure and HLA in healthy donors. This clone was seen a single time. Its antigen is not identified. The PCR made use of 60 Vbeta and 13 Jbeta primers. The data were produced by immunoSEQ multiplex PCR, yet TCRdb's version contains in-frame clones alone and is incomplete. The data hold more than 70,000 clones, with roughly 70% observed a single time. Study-level findings and limits: Common viral pathogens seemed to be connected with several of the most significant clusters, according to a later analysis.

The CDR3 is 15 residues long. CDR1 is SGHNT, CDR2 YYREEE, per germline (reference sequence). The J segment lost 5 bases and the V segment lost 1 base, leaving 6 bases of the junction unmatched. This TCR was sampled from a man aged 40-55 years in good health and CMV-seronegative. Sequenced sample: PBMCs. The genes are TRBV5-4 and TRBJ2-1; 7 nucleotides match TRBD2. The CDR3 DNA reads as TGTGCCAGCAGCTTGTTGCAGGGAGGGAACAATGAGCAGTTCTTC. It is translated as CASSLLQGGNNEQFF.